Listed below are T cell receptor beta chains from one sample, sequenced in a study of cytomegalovirus exposure and HLA in healthy donors. Profiled with immunoSEQ multiplex PCR; TCRdb holds only in-frame clones, not every one. The sample shows over 150,000 clones, 70% to 80% of them seen only once. The sample consisted of PBMCs. The receptors were gathered from a woman aged 40-49 years in good health and CMV-seronegative. Each CDR3 is given with its conserved first and last residue. A D gene is named only where the DNA matches it firmly. Some rows have no size entry. The others give once, few or many, or a class for an expanded clone.

TRBJ1-5 . . TRBV18 CASSPGRADQPQHF TGTGCCAGCTCACCGGGCAGGGCCGATCAGCCCCAGCATTTT
TRBJ2-3 . TRBD1 TRBV5-1 CASRTSGTGLPWGTDTQYF TGCGCCAGCAGGACCTCCGGGACAGGGCTCCCCTGGGGCACAGATACGCAGTATTTT
TRBJ1-2 . . TRBV6-4 CASSETPDRSYGYTF TGTGCCAGCAGTGAAACTCCTGACAGGTCCTATGGCTACACCTTC
TRBJ2-5 . TRBD1 TRBV6-5 CASSYSGTGGWETQYF TGTGCCAGCAGTTACTCCGGGACAGGGGGCTGGGAGACCCAGTACTTC
TRBJ1-1 . . TRBV11-2 CASSFTGKAFF TGTGCCAGCAGCTTCACAGGGAAAGCTTTCTTT
TRBJ2-7 . TRBD1 TRBV19 CASSIGTALYEQYF TGTGCCAGTAGTATCGGGACAGCACTATACGAGCAGTACTTC
TRBJ1-2 . . TRBV19 CASSIDSTGYGYTF TGTGCCAGTAGTATAGACTCTACAGGCTATGGCTACACCTTC
TRBJ2-5 . TRBD1 TRBV6-1 CASSAPDREETQYF TGTGCCAGCAGTGCCCCGGACAGGGAAGAGACCCAGTACTTC
TRBJ1-4 . . TRBV10-3 CAIRSGEKLFF TGTGCCATCAGGTCAGGGGAAAAACTGTTTTTT
TRBJ2-7 . . TRBV6-5 CASSSPGLGYEQYF TGTGCCAGCAGTTCTCCCGGACTGGGCTACGAGCAGTACTTC
TRBJ2-1 . TRBD2 TRBV27 CASSLVAGEQFF TGTGCCAGCAGTTTAGTAGCGGGGGAGCAGTTCTTC
TRBJ2-5 few . TRBV5-6 CASSLSPTDQPVQGYF TGTGCCAGCAGCTTGTCCCCGACTGACCAGCCCGTCCAAGGGTACTTC
TRBJ1-2 . . TRBV7-9 CASSLATAGEGYTF TGTGCCAGCAGCTTAGCAACGGCAGGGGAAGGCTACACCTTC
TRBJ1-4 . . TRBV4-1 CASSQVQGLQELFF TGCGCCAGCAGCCAAGTACAGGGCCTCCAGGAACTGTTTTTT
TRBJ2-7 . . TRBV5-1 CASSPDRYEQYF TGCGCCAGCAGCCCGGACAGATACGAGCAGTACTTC
TRBJ2-2 . TRBD2 TRBV28 CASSGWTSGDPNTGELFF TGTGCCAGCAGTGGATGGACTAGCGGGGACCCGAACACCGGGGAGCTGTTTTTT
TRBJ2-1 once . TRBV7-7 CASSLAWGHNEQFF TGTGCTAGCAGCTTAGCATGGGGCCACAATGAGCAGTTCTTC
TRBJ2-1 . TRBD1 TRBV5-4 CASSLDSTGTWFF TGTGCCAGCAGCTTAGACTCGACAGGGACGTGGTTCTTC
TRBJ1-5 . . TRBV21-1 CASSKQGWFSIQPQHF TGTGCCAGCAGCAAACAGGGATGGTTCAGCATTCAGCCCCAGCATTTT
TRBJ2-7 once TRBD2 TRBV14 CASEGRGGVYEQYF TGTGCCAGCGAAGGGCGGGGGGGCGTCTACGAGCAGTACTTC